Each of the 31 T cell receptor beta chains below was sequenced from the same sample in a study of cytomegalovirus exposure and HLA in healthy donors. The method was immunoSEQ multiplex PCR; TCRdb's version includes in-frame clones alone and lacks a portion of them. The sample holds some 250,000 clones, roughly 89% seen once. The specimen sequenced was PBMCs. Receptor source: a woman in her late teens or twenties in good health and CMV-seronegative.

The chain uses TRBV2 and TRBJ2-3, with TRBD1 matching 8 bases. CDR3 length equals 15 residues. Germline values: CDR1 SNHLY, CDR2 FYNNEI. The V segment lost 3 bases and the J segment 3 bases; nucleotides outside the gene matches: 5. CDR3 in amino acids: CASSEDREGTDTQYF. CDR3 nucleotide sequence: TGTGCCAGCAGTGAGGACAGGGAAGGGACAGATACGCAGTATTTT.

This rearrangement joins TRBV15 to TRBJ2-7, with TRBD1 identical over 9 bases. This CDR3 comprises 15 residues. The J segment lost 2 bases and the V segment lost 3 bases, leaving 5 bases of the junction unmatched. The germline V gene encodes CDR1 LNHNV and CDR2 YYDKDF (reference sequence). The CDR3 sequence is CATSRDRGQAYEQYF. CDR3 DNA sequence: TGTGCCACCAGCAGGGACAGGGGACAAGCCTACGAGCAGTACTTC.

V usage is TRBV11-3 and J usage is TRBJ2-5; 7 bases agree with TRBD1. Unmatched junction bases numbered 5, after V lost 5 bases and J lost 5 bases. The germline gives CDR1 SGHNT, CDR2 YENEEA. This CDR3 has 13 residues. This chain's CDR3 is CASSLRQGETQYF. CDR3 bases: TGTGCCAGCAGCCTGCGACAGGGTGAGACCCAGTACTTC.

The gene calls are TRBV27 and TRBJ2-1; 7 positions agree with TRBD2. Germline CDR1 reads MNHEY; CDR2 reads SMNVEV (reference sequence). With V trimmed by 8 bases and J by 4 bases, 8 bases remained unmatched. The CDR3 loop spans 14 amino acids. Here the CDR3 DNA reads TGTGCCAGCCGCCTGGGGACTACATACAATGAGCAGTTCTTC. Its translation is CASRLGTTYNEQFF.

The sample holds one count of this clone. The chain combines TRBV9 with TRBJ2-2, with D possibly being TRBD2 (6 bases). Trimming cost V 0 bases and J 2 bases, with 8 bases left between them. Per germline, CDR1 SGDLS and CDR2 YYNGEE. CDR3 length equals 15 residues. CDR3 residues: CASSVGGVNTGELFF. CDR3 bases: TGTGCCAGCAGCGTAGGCGGGGTAAACACCGGGGAGCTGTTTTTT.

CDR3 DNA: TGCGCCAGCAGCCAAGTTGGGAGCCGGGCGGGCGCTTTCTTT. The encoded protein is CASSQVGSRAGAFF. The chain uses TRBV4-1 and TRBJ1-1; no reliable D call. Trimming removed 1 base at V and 11 bases at J, with 17 bases between. Per the germline V gene, CDR1 is MGHRA and CDR2 is YSYEKL. CDR3 length: 14 amino acids.

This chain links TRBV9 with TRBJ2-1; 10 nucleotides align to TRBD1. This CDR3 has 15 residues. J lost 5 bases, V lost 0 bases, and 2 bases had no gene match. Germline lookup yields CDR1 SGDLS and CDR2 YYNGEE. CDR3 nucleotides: TGTGCCAGCAGCGTAGGACAGGGGGCCCACAATGAGCAGTTCTTC. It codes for CASSVGQGAHNEQFF.

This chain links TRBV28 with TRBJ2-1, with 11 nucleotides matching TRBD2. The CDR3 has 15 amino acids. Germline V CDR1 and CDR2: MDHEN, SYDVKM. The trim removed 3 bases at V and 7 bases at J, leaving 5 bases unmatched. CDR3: CASSFSGGAQNEQFF. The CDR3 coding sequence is TGTGCCAGCAGTTTTAGCGGGGGGGCTCAGAATGAGCAGTTCTTC.

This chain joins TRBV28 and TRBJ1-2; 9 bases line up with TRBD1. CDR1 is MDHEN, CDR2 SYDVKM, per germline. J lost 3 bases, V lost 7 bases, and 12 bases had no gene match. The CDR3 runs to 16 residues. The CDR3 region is CASKLNHGQGYYGYTF. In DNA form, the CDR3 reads TGTGCCAGCAAGCTCAATCATGGACAGGGGTACTATGGCTACACCTTC.

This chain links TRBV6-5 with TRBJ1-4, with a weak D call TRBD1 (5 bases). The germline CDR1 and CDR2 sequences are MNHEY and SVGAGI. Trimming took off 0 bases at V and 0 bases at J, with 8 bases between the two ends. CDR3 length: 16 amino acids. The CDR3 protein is CASSYSRAPTNEKLFF. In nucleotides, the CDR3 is TGTGCCAGCAGTTACTCCAGGGCCCCAACTAATGAAAAACTGTTTTTT.

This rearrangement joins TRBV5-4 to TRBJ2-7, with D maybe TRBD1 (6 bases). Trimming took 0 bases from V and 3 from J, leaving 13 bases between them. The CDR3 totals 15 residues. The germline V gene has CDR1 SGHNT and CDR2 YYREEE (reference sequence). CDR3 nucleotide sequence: TGTGCCAGCAGCTTGGTGGGGGCAGCGTACTACGAGCAGTACGTC. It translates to CASSLVGAAYYEQYV.

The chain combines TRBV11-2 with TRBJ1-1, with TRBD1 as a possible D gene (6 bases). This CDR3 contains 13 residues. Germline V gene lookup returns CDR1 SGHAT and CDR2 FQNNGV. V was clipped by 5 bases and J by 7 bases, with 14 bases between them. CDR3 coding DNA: TGTGCCAGCAGCCCTTACCAGGGGAGTGAAGCTTTCTTT. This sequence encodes CASSPYQGSEAFF.

This CDR3 is CASSPTGDQPQHF. The CDR3 DNA reads TGTGCCAGCAGTCCGACAGGGGACCAGCCCCAGCATTTT. V is TRBV27 and J is TRBJ1-5; TRBD1 matches at 8 bases. V was pared by 5 bases and J by 7 bases, with 4 bases of the junction left unmatched. This CDR3 has 13 residues. Germline CDR1 and CDR2: MNHEY and SMNVEV (reference sequence).

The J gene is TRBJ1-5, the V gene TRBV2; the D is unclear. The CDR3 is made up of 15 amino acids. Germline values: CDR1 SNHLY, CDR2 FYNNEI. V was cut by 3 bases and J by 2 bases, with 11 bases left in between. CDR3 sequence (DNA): TGTGCCAGCAGTGACCCGGGTTTCGGCAATCAGCCCCAGCATTTT. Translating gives CASSDPGFGNQPQHF. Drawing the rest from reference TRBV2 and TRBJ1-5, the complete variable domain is EPEVTQTPSHQVTQMGQEVILRCVPISNHLYFYWYRQILGQKVEFLVSFYNNEISEKSEIFDDQFSVERPDGSNFTLKIRSTKLEDSAMYFCASSDPGFGNQPQHFGDGTRLSIL.

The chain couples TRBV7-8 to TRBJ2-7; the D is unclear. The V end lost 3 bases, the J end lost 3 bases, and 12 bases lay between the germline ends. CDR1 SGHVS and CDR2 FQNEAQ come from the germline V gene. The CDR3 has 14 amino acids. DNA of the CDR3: TGTGCCAGCAGCTTGGGCCTGGAATACTACGAGCAGTACTTC. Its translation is CASSLGLEYYEQYF.

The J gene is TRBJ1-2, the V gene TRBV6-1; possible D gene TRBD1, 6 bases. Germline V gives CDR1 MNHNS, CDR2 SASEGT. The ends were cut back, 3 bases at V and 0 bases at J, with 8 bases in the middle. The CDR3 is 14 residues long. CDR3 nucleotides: TGTGCCAGCAGTGAGACAGGACCTAACTATGGCTACACCTTC. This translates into CASSETGPNYGYTF.

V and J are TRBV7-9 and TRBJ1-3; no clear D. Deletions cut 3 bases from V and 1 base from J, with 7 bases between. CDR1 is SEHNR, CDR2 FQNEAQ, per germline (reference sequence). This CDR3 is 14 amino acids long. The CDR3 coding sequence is TGTGCCAGCAGCTTGGACTTTTCTGGAAACACCATATATTTT. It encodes CASSLDFSGNTIYF.

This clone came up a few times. CDR3 loop: CASSWDRVRGYTF. DNA of the CDR3: TGTGCCAGCAGCTGGGACAGGGTTCGCGGCTACACCTTC. V and J are TRBV5-6 and TRBJ1-2; 9 nucleotides match TRBD1. The CDR3 has 13 residues. V trimming: 3 bases; J trimming: 8 bases; junction bases outside the gene matches: 5. Germline loops: CDR1 SGHDT, CDR2 YYEEEE.

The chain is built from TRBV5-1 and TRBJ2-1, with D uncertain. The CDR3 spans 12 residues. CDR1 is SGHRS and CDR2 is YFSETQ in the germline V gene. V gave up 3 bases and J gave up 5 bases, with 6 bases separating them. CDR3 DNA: TGCGCCAGCAGCTATGTAGACAATGAGCAGTTCTTC. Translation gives CASSYVDNEQFF.

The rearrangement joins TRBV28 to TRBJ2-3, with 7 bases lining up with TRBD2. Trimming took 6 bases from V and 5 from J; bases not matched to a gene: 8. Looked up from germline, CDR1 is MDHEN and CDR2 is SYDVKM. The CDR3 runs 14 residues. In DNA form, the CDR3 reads TGTGCCAGCAGCTCGACTAGGGAGGGAGATACGCAGTATTTT. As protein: CASSSTREGDTQYF.

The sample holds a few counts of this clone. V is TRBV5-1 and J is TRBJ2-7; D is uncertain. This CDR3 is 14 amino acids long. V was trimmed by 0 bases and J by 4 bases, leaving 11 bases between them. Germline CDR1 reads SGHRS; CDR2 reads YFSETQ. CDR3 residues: CASSLDGPGYEQYV. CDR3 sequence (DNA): TGCGCCAGCAGCTTGGATGGGCCTGGGTACGAGCAGTACGTC.

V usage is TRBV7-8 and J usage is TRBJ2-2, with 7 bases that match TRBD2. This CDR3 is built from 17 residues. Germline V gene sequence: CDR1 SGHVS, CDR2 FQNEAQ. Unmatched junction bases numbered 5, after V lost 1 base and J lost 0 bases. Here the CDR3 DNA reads TGTGCCAGCAGCTTAGTTCTGGGGGGGACGAACACCGGGGAGCTGTTTTTT. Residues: CASSLVLGGTNTGELFF.

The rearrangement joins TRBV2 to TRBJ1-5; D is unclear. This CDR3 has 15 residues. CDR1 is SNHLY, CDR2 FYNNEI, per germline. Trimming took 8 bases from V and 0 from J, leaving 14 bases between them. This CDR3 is CASCPHPNSNQPQHF. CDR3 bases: TGTGCCAGCTGTCCCCATCCTAATAGCAATCAGCCCCAGCATTTT.

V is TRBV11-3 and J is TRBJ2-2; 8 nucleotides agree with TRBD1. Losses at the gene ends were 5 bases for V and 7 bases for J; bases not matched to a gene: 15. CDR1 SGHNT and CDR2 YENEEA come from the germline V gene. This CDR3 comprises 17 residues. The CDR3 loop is CASSPSGTGRGGGELFF. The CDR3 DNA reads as TGTGCCAGCAGCCCGTCCGGGACAGGAAGGGGTGGCGGGGAGCTGTTTTTT. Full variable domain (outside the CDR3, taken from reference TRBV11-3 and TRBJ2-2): EAGVVQSPRYKIIEKKQPVAFWCNPISGHNTLYWYLQNLGQGPELLIRYENEEAVDDSQLPKDRFSAERLKGVDSTLKIQPAELGDSAVYLCASSPSGTGRGGGELFFGEGSRLTVL.

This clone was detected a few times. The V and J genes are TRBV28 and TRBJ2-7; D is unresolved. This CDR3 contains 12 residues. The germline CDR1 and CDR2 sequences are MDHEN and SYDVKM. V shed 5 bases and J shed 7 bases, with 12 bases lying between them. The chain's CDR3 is CASSPRQWEQYF. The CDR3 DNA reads TGTGCCAGCAGTCCCAGGCAATGGGAGCAGTACTTC.

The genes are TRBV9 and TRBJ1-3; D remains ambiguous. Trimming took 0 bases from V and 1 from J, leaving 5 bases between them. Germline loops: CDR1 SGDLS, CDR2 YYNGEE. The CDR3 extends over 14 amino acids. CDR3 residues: CASSVDSSGNTIYF. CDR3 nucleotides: TGTGCCAGCAGCGTAGACAGTTCTGGAAACACCATATATTTT.

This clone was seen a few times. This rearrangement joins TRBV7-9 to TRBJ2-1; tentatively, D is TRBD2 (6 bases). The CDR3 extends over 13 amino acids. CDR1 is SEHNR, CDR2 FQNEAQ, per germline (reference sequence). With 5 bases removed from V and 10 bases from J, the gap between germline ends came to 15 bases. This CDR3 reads CASSPEPSVEQFF. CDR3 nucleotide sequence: TGTGCCAGCAGCCCCGAACCTAGCGTAGAGCAGTTCTTC.

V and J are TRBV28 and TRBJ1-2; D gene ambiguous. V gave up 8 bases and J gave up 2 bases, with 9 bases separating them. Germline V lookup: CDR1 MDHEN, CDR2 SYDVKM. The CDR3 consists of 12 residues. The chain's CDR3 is CASGGGNYGYTF. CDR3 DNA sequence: TGTGCCAGCGGAGGTGGAAACTATGGCTACACCTTC.

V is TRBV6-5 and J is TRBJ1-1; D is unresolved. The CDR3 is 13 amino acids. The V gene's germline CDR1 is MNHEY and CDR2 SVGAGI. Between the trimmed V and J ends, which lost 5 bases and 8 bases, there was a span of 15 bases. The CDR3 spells CASSPLSPQEAFF. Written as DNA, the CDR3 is TGTGCCAGCAGTCCCCTTTCCCCTCAGGAAGCTTTCTTT.

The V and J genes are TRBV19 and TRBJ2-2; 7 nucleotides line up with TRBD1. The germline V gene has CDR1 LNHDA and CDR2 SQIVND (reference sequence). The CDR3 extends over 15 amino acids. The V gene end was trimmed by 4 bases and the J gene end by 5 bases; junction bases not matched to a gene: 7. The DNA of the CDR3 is TGTGCCAGTAGTAAAAACAGGGGAAAGACCGGGGAGCTGTTTTTT. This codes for CASSKNRGKTGELFF.

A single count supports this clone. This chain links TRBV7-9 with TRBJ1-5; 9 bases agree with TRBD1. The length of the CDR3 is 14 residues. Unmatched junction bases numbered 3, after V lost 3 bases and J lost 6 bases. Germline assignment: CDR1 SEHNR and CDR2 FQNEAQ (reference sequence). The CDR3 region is CASSLDRGSQPQHF. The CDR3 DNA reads TGTGCCAGCAGCTTGGACAGGGGAAGTCAGCCCCAGCATTTT.